This TCR beta chain came from a study of blood T cell repertoires in COVID-19. Study details: COVID-19 samples from acute and convalescent phases originated in the United States, Italy and Spain.

The authors' processing: Estimates of nucleated cell counts were drawn from the amplification of reference gene primers. Profiling relied on immunoSEQ multiplex PCR, and the TCRdb table lists in-frame clones only, not all of them. For V, J and clone size, that table is used; D and trimming come from the DNA. The sample carries about 230,000 clones, approximately 80% recorded once. The CDR3 covers 16 residues. Germline values: CDR1 SGHAT, CDR2 FQNNGV. Trimming stripped 0 bases from V and 3 bases from J, with 12 bases between. The rearrangement joins TRBV11-2 to TRBJ1-3; no firm D call. The origin of this receptor is a man aged 35-49 years with acute or convalescent COVID-19. The sample taken for sequencing was peripheral blood. CDR3 nucleotide sequence: TGTGCCAGCAGCTTAGATTCCCCAGAAAATGGAAACACCATATATTTT. Residues: CASSLDSPENGNTIYF.